This is a list of T cell receptor beta chains from one sample in a study of T cells in localized non-small cell lung cancer. The protocol was immunoSEQ multiplex PCR, while the TCRdb copy is restricted to in-frame clones and leaves out a portion. The sample lists approximately 4,700 clones, 30% occurring once. Sequenced here: lung tumor tissue, sampled before any cancer treatment. These receptors came from a male donor older than 55 with stage I lung adenocarcinoma. CDR3s include the opening cysteine and the closing phenylalanine or tryptophan. Fields, in order: CDR3 DNA, CDR3 protein, V gene, CDR3 length, clone size, D gene, J gene. The D gene is left open where the match is weak. Clone sizes are given selectively: once, few, many, or a class where the clone is expanded.

TGCGCCAGCCGTCCAACAGGGGGCGCGGGAGCCTACGAGCAGTACTTC	CASRPTGGAGAYEQYF	TRBV4-1	16	NA	TRBD1	TRBJ2-7
TGTGCCAGCAGCCCCCAGGGCAACTCACTCACCGGGGAGCTGTTTTTT	CASSPQGNSLTGELFF	TRBV11-3	16	few	NA	TRBJ2-2
TGTGCCAGCAGTCGGGTGACAGTACAAGAGACCCAGTACTTC	CASSRVTVQETQYF	TRBV6-8	14	NA	NA	TRBJ2-5
TGCGCCAGCAGCTTGGTCGGCAGGGGATACAATTCACCCCTCCACTTT	CASSLVGRGYNSPLHF	TRBV5-1	16	NA	NA	TRBJ1-6
TGTGCCAGCAGGCGGGACACCCCATCCTACGAGCAGTACTTC	CASRRDTPSYEQYF	TRBV25-1	14	NA	NA	TRBJ2-7
TGTGCCAGTAGTATCCATCGGCCAGGGAGTACAATCAATGAGCAGTTCTTC	CASSIHRPGSTINEQFF	TRBV19	17	NA	NA	TRBJ2-1
TGTGCCAGCAGCGTAGCCCTATACACTGAAGCTTTCTTT	CASSVALYTEAFF	TRBV9	13	few	NA	TRBJ1-1
TGTGCCAGTAGTATAGGCGGTAGCTGGGCCGGGGAGCTGTTTTTT	CASSIGGSWAGELFF	TRBV19	15	few	NA	TRBJ2-2
TGCGCCAGCAGCTCCGCAGGTTCGAACACCGGGGAGCTGTTTTTT	CASSSAGSNTGELFF	TRBV5-1	15	NA	NA	TRBJ2-2
TGTGCCAGCAGCTTGGCCAGCGCGAATTCACCCCTCCACTTT	CASSLASANSPLHF	TRBV11-3	14	medium-sized	NA	TRBJ1-6
TGTGCCTGGAGTGCCCCAAGCAATCAGCCCCAGCATTTT	CAWSAPSNQPQHF	TRBV30	13	NA	NA	TRBJ1-5
TGCAGCGTTGAAGGGACAGATGACTACGAGCAGTACTTC	CSVEGTDDYEQYF	TRBV29-1	13	once	NA	TRBJ2-7
TGTGCCAGCTCCCGCGGGACAGGGGGCGAAGAGACCCAGTACTTC	CASSRGTGGEETQYF	TRBV18	15	NA	TRBD1	TRBJ2-5
TGCAGCGTCGAGCCGGGACAGGGTCCAGATACGCAGTATTTT	CSVEPGQGPDTQYF	TRBV29-1	14	once	TRBD1	TRBJ2-3
TGTGCCAGCAGTGGCGGACAGTCTCCCTCTGGGGCCAACGTCCTGACTTTC	CASSGGQSPSGANVLTF	TRBV6-8	17	medium-sized	NA	TRBJ2-6
TGTGCCTGGAGTGTAATCAGGGTGAATTCACCCCTCCACTTT	CAWSVIRVNSPLHF	TRBV30	14	NA	NA	TRBJ1-6
TGTGCCAGTAAACAACAGGGGGCGGAGACTGAAGCTTTCTTT	CASKQQGAETEAFF	TRBV19	14	NA	TRBD1	TRBJ1-1
TGCAGCGGCGACAGTGGCGGGACAGATACGCAGTATTTT	CSGDSGGTDTQYF	TRBV29-1	13	few	NA	TRBJ2-3
TGTGCCAGCAGCGTAGGCGGCAGCGGCTCTGGAAACACCATATATTTT	CASSVGGSGSGNTIYF	TRBV9	16	NA	NA	TRBJ1-3
TGTGCCAGCAGCGCCGGAGGGGGGATGGCCTACGAGCAGTACTTC	CASSAGGGMAYEQYF	TRBV9	15	few	NA	TRBJ2-7
TGCGCCAGCAGTGAGTCGGCCGGGACAGGATCCTACGAGCAGTACTTC	CASSESAGTGSYEQYF	TRBV10-2	16	NA	TRBD1	TRBJ2-7
TGTGCCAGCTCATGGGACCGTTCCTACGAGCAGTACTTC	CASSWDRSYEQYF	TRBV18	13	few	NA	TRBJ2-7
TGCATGTTTGAGACTGGACCGGGCGAGCAGTACTTC	CMFETGPGEQYF	TRBV29-1	12	NA	NA	TRBJ2-7
TGTGCCAGCAGTGGCACCCTCTATAATTCACCCCTCCACTTT	CASSGTLYNSPLHF	TRBV6-8	14	NA	NA	TRBJ1-6
TGTGCCAGCAGCTTAGAGGGGAGTCAAGGCGAGCAGTACTTC	CASSLEGSQGEQYF	TRBV7-5	14	few	NA	TRBJ2-7
TGTGCCAGCAGTGATATCGGGAGGGGGGGTTCTGGAAACACCATATATTTT	CASSDIGRGGSGNTIYF	TRBV25-1	17	NA	NA	TRBJ1-3
TGTGCCAGTAGTATAGAACCGCGCAGGGCGGCTCAGCCCCAGCATTTT	CASSIEPRRAAQPQHF	TRBV19	16	NA	NA	TRBJ1-5
TGTGCCAGCAGTCTCCGGGGGCAGGGTACCTACGAGCAGTACTTC	CASSLRGQGTYEQYF	TRBV6-8	15	NA	NA	TRBJ2-7
TGTGCCAGTAGTCCCGGATTAGCAAACACCATATATTTT	CASSPGLANTIYF	TRBV19	13	NA	NA	TRBJ1-3